A single sample is the source of the 9 T cell receptor beta chains below, sequenced in a study of T cells in Graves' hyperthyroidism and ophthalmopathy. What was amplified from RNA transcripts were TCR beta CDR3 regions. RT-PCR in the first round (using the HTBI primer set) targeted the TCR CDR3. TCRdb re-derived calls from the multiplex PCR reads in MiXCR, one entry per CDR3 protein. Of just over 550,000 distinct CDR3 sequences listed, 46% were seen once; the top ten hold approximately 8.2%. Input material: peripheral blood or thyroid tissue (not recorded which). The source is a woman younger than 30 with Graves' hyperthyroidism.

This clonotype turned up a few times. This chain connects TRBV11-3 to TRBJ2-5; TRBD2 matches at 9 bases. CDR3 length equals 16 residues. The germline gives CDR1 SGHNT, CDR2 YENEEA. The V gene end was trimmed by 5 bases and the J gene end by 1 base; junction bases not matched to a gene: 8. The CDR3 is CASSPRLAASQETQYF. Written as DNA, the CDR3 is TGTGCCAGCAGCCCCCGACTAGCGGCAAGCCAAGAGACCCAGTACTTC.

V is TRBV29-1 and J is TRBJ2-7, with 9 bases that match TRBD2. The CDR3 extends over 15 amino acids. Per germline, CDR1 SQVTM and CDR2 ANQGSEA. Trimming took 4 bases from V and 2 from J; bases not matched to a gene: 9. The CDR3 is CSVVPPTSGPYEQYF. In nucleotides, the CDR3 is TGCAGCGTTGTCCCCCCGACTAGCGGTCCCTACGAGCAGTACTTC.

This chain uses TRBV7-3 with TRBJ2-2, with a possible D match to TRBD2 (7 bases). V lost 5 bases, J lost 4 bases, and 11 bases lay in between. This CDR3 region has 14 residues. Germline loops: CDR1 SGHTA, CDR2 FQGTGA. CDR3 bases: TGTGCCAGCAGCCCTCGGGGGGCCACCGGGGAGCTGTTTTTT. It translates to CASSPRGATGELFF.

The rearrangement uses TRBV15 and TRBJ2-7; possibly TRBD1 for D (5 bases). The CDR3 has 13 amino acids. The germline CDR1 and CDR2 sequences are LNHNV and YYDKDF (reference sequence). V dropped 11 bases and J dropped 0 bases, with 14 bases sitting between them. The chain's CDR3 is CAPDPRDSYEQYF. DNA for the CDR3: TGTGCCCCCGATCCCAGGGACTCCTACGAGCAGTACTTC.

The chain employs TRBV7-6 and TRBJ2-7, with 8 nucleotides matching TRBD1. The CDR3 sequence is 14 residues long. With V trimmed by 5 bases and J by 6 bases, 9 bases remained unmatched. Germline loops: CDR1 SGHVS, CDR2 FNYEAQ. The CDR3 loop reads CASSDRTGIGEQYF. CDR3 sequence (DNA): TGTGCCAGCAGCGACCGGACAGGGATCGGCGAGCAGTACTTC.

The rearrangement uses TRBV29-1 and TRBJ1-4, with 8 bases that match TRBD1. The CDR3 runs 17 residues. CDR1 is SQVTM and CDR2 is ANQGSEA in the germline V gene. J was trimmed by 4 bases and V by 6 bases; bases with no gene match: 16. The CDR3 DNA follows: TGCAGCGTACACCAACCGCCATACAGGGGGTTTAATGAAAAACTGTTTTTT. Translating it yields CSVHQPPYRGFNEKLFF.

The CDR3 DNA is TGCAGTGCTAGTCCTCGACAGGGGCCAGGCTATGGCTACACCTTC. This encodes CSASPRQGPGYGYTF. The chain uses TRBV20-1 and TRBJ1-2, with TRBD1 matching over 8 bases. Germline lookup yields CDR1 DFQATT and CDR2 SNEGSKA (reference sequence). Unmatched junction bases numbered 10, after V lost 3 bases and J lost 4 bases. The CDR3 contains 15 residues.

This clonotype was seen just once. This chain links TRBV25-1 with TRBJ1-2, with no clear D. With 8 bases removed from V and 4 bases from J, the gap between germline ends came to 5 bases. CDR1 and CDR2 from the germline V gene are MGHDK and SYGVNS. The CDR3 length is 10 residues. As DNA, the CDR3 is TGTGCCAGCGACCTCTATGGCTACACCTTC. It is translated as CASDLYGYTF.

At least ten counts were recorded for this clonotype. The rearrangement links TRBV7-9 to TRBJ1-6; unclear D gene. V was trimmed by 0 bases and J by 4 bases, leaving 7 bases between them. Germline-derived CDR1 and CDR2 are SEHNR and FQNEAQ (reference sequence). The length of the CDR3 is 15 residues. The CDR3 region has the DNA TGTGCCAGCAGCTTAGCCGGCAGATATAATTCACCCCTCCACTTT. Its translation is CASSLAGRYNSPLHF.